Below are 31 T cell receptor beta chains sequenced from a single sample in a study of post-analysis software for immune sequencing data (dated by TCRdb to between 2014 and 2017). Study-wide conclusions, independent of this receptor: Significantly higher frequencies in patients than in controls were found for five or six TRBV segments, including TRBV5-6, TRBV5-1 and TRBV20-1.

For these TCRs, the target antigens are not known. Library preparation employed PCR. Sequenced using an Illumina HiSeq 2500. Unique molecular identifiers were incorporated into TCR beta cDNA libraries to reduce PCR and sequencing biases. The public reads were reprocessed in TCRdb via fastp at Q25 and MiXCR, keeping in-frame beta chains. Identical CDR3 protein sequences are pooled into one entry, listed with their most common genes and DNA. The sample table holds fewer than 550,000 distinct CDR3 sequences, of which approximately 31% were seen once. The ten largest clones represent under 7% of the sample. Sample: blood. All receptors derive from a girl under 18 with multiple sclerosis.

This clonotype was seen only a few times. This CDR3 is CASSLGRDYEQFF. CDR3 nucleotide sequence: TGCGCCAGCAGCTTGGGCAGGGACTACGAGCAGTTCTTC. This chain links TRBV5-1 with TRBJ2-1, with TRBD2 matching 7 bases. J gave up 10 bases and V 0 bases, and 4 bases lay outside the gene matches. The germline V gene has CDR1 SGHRS and CDR2 YFSETQ. This CDR3 has 13 amino acids.

This clonotype was observed a handful of times. The gene calls are TRBV20-1 and TRBJ2-3; D not certain. V lost 0 bases, J lost 5 bases, and 9 bases lay in between. Germline V gives CDR1 DFQATT, CDR2 SNEGSKA (reference sequence). The CDR3 contains 13 residues. CDR3 loop: CSAREGTEDTQYF. CDR3 DNA: TGCAGTGCTAGAGAAGGAACGGAAGATACGCAGTATTTT.

The chain recombines TRBV7-9 with TRBJ1-1; unclear D gene. There are 14 residues in the CDR3. Trimming removed 1 base at V and 1 base at J, with 7 bases between. Germline V gene data show CDR1 as SEHNR and CDR2 as FQNEAQ (reference sequence). Here the CDR3 DNA reads TGTGCCAGCAGCTTAGGCTTAGGGAACACTGAAGCTTTCTTT. Translation gives CASSLGLGNTEAFF.

The chain combines TRBV29-1 with TRBJ2-1; D assignment may be TRBD1 or TRBD2 (5 bases each). Germline CDR1 SQVTM, CDR2 ANQGSEA. The CDR3 is made up of 13 amino acids. V dropped 3 bases and J dropped 9 bases, with 15 bases sitting between them. The CDR3 loop is CSVEGDEGSEQFF. CDR3 DNA: TGCAGCGTTGAGGGGGACGAGGGGAGTGAGCAGTTCTTC.

The V gene is TRBV18, the J gene TRBJ1-1; D not resolved. Germline-derived CDR1 and CDR2 are KGHSH and LQKENI. This CDR3 has 15 amino acids. V dropped 3 bases and J dropped 3 bases, with 14 bases sitting between them. The CDR3 DNA follows: TGTGCCAGCTCACCCTGGACGGGAAAGGACACTGAAGCTTTCTTT. Its translation is CASSPWTGKDTEAFF.

Only a few counts were recorded for this clonotype. The chain couples TRBV5-1 to TRBJ1-2; D perhaps matches TRBD1 (6 bases). V was pared by 4 bases and J by 1 base, with 11 bases between. Germline values: CDR1 SGHRS, CDR2 YFSETQ. The CDR3 covers 14 residues. The CDR3 sequence: CASSLDSFNYGYTF. CDR3 bases: TGCGCCAGCAGCCTGGACAGTTTTAACTATGGCTACACCTTC.

The genes are TRBV5-1 and TRBJ2-7, with 8 bases fitting TRBD2. The closer fit of TRBJ2-5 to the DNA end suggests the J call may be wrong. Germline V lookup: CDR1 SGHRS, CDR2 YFSETQ. The CDR3 spans 16 residues. The CDR3 DNA reads as TGCGCCAGCAGTCCTGTCATCTGGCGGGGGGAAGAGACCCAGTACTTC. Translation gives CASSPVIWRGEETQYF.

There are a few counts of this clonotype. The chain has TRBV7-2 and TRBJ2-3; TRBD2 might be the D (6 bases). The CDR3 runs to 16 residues. Germline lookup yields CDR1 SGHTA and CDR2 FQGNSA. V was trimmed by 4 bases and J by 6 bases, leaving 20 bases between them. DNA of the CDR3: TGTGCCAGCAGCTCCCCGAGGGGTAGCGGCCTGGATACGCAGTATTTT. This gives the protein CASSSPRGSGLDTQYF.

This clonotype was picked up many times. The chain carries TRBV4-1 and TRBJ2-7; TRBD2 is a possible D gene (5 bases). This CDR3 contains 16 residues. V dropped 0 bases and J dropped 7 bases, with 19 bases sitting between them. The germline CDR1 and CDR2 sequences are MGHRA and YSYEKL. CDR3 amino acids: CASSQDSSLVFWEQYF. The CDR3 DNA is TGCGCCAGCAGCCAAGATTCTAGCTTAGTCTTCTGGGAGCAGTACTTC.

The rearrangement joins TRBV5-1 to TRBJ1-2; D is possibly TRBD1 (6 bases). Germline V gives CDR1 SGHRS, CDR2 YFSETQ. This CDR3 has 15 amino acids. V gave up 4 bases and J gave up 0 bases, with 13 bases separating them. Here the CDR3 reads CASSTTGGANYGYTF. CDR3 nucleotide sequence: TGCGCCAGCAGCACGACAGGAGGAGCTAACTATGGCTACACCTTC.

A few counts support this clonotype. This chain connects TRBV5-6 to TRBJ1-4; 7 nucleotides agree with TRBD1. CDR1 is SGHDT, CDR2 YYEEEE, per germline. This CDR3 spans 17 amino acids. V lost 0 bases, J lost 1 base, and 6 bases stayed unmatched. CDR3 coding DNA: TGTGCCAGCAGCTTGGTCCGGCAGGGGGGAACTAATGAAAAACTGTTTTTT. Its translation is CASSLVRQGGTNEKLFF.

This clonotype was picked up a small number of times. The V and J genes are TRBV7-8 and TRBJ2-3; 10 bases fit TRBD2. The CDR3 has 18 amino acids. V was pared by 5 bases and J by 0 bases, with 11 bases of the junction left unmatched. The germline V gene has CDR1 SGHVS and CDR2 FQNEAQ. The CDR3 loop is CASSTPASGGDSTDTQYF. Here the CDR3 DNA reads TGTGCCAGCAGCACCCCGGCGAGCGGGGGGGATAGCACAGATACGCAGTATTTT.

This chain links TRBV5-1 with TRBJ1-2, with D possibly matching TRBD1 (5 bases). The CDR3 runs to 14 residues. Between the trimmed V and J ends, which lost 1 base and 4 bases, there was a span of 11 bases. In germline, CDR1 is SGHRS, CDR2 YFSETQ. CDR3: CASSLPGPIYGYTF. The DNA of the CDR3 is TGCGCCAGCAGCTTGCCGGGACCTATCTATGGCTACACCTTC.

This chain links TRBV15 with TRBJ2-4; perhaps TRBD2 as D (6 bases). V was trimmed by 0 bases and J by 8 bases, leaving 17 bases between them. Germline lookup yields CDR1 LNHNV and CDR2 YYDKDF (reference sequence). This CDR3 contains 16 residues. The DNA for the CDR3 is TGTGCCACCAGCAGAGAGGGGGGAAGGGGCCCGGACATTCAGTACTTC. Translating it yields CATSREGGRGPDIQYF.

The rearrangement joins TRBV6-5 to TRBJ2-1, with a possible D match to TRBD2 (7 bases). V lost 0 bases, J lost 7 bases, and 22 bases lay in between. The germline V gene has CDR1 MNHEY and CDR2 SVGAGI. CDR3 size: 18 residues. CDR3 amino acids: CASSYSLGGGGAGNEQFF. As DNA, the CDR3 is TGTGCCAGCAGTTACTCGCTGGGTGGTGGGGGGGCTGGGAATGAGCAGTTCTTC.

This chain joins TRBV20-1 and TRBJ1-5; D gene unclear. V was clipped by 0 bases and J by 2 bases, with 8 bases between them. The CDR3 covers 14 residues. Germline values: CDR1 DFQATT, CDR2 SNEGSKA (reference sequence). CDR3 sequence reads: CSARDRARNQPQHF. In DNA, the CDR3 is TGCAGTGCTAGAGATAGGGCACGCAATCAGCCCCAGCATTTT.

V is TRBV5-6 and J is TRBJ2-3; D possibly corresponds to TRBD1 (5 bases). The CDR3 loop spans 14 amino acids. Between the trimmed V and J ends, which lost 4 bases and 1 base, there was a span of 10 bases. Germline CDR1 is SGHDT and CDR2 is YYEEEE. The CDR3 DNA reads TGTGCCAGCAGCGACAGCAAGGGCACAGATACGCAGTATTTT. Translated, it gives CASSDSKGTDTQYF. Looking up the rest from reference TRBV5-6 and TRBJ2-3 gives the full variable domain: DAGVTQSPTHLIKTRGQQVTLRCSPKSGHDTVSWYQQALGQGPQFIFQYYEEEERQRGNFPDRFSGHQFPNYSSELNVNALLLGDSALYLCASSDSKGTDTQYFGPGTRLTVL.

The V call is TRBV5-5, the J call TRBJ1-2; D not resolved. CDR1 and CDR2 (germline): SGHKS, YYEKEE (reference sequence). V was cut by 0 bases and J by 2 bases, with 11 bases left in between. CDR3 length: 15 amino acids. For the CDR3, the DNA is TGTGCCAGCAGCTTGGCCGGACCTTCCAACTATGGCTACACCTTC. This translates into CASSLAGPSNYGYTF.

This clonotype was seen only a few times. This chain joins TRBV29-1 and TRBJ2-7, with 10 bases that match TRBD1. The CDR3 loop spans 13 amino acids. Germline CDR1 is SQVTM and CDR2 is ANQGSEA. V was clipped by 6 bases and J by 3 bases; unmatched bases: 5. The CDR3 loop is CSVKGQGVYEQYF. CDR3 sequence (DNA): TGCAGCGTCAAAGGACAGGGGGTCTACGAGCAGTACTTC.

This clonotype was seen a handful of times. The chain is built from TRBV7-3 and TRBJ2-5; 9 positions match TRBD2. V shed 4 bases and J 1 base; nucleotides not matched to a gene: 4. The CDR3 loop spans 15 amino acids. Germline V gene sequence: CDR1 SGHTA, CDR2 FQGTGA. This chain's CDR3 is CASSWYSGGQETQYF. The CDR3, as DNA: TGTGCCAGCAGCTGGTATAGCGGGGGCCAAGAGACCCAGTACTTC.

The J gene is TRBJ1-2, the V gene TRBV20-1; maybe TRBD1 (5 bases). Trimming left V 3 bases short and J 4 bases short, with 9 bases between. Germline CDR1 reads DFQATT; CDR2 reads SNEGSKA (reference sequence). There are 12 residues in the CDR3. This chain's CDR3 is CSASTGGYGYTF. The CDR3 nucleotides are TGCAGTGCTAGTACTGGGGGCTATGGCTACACCTTC.

Remarks on this clonotype: A much more abundant neighbour one base away suggests this may be a read error. This rearrangement joins TRBV4-1 to TRBJ2-5; 12 bases map to TRBD2. J was trimmed by 0 bases and V by 5 bases; bases with no gene match: 7. This CDR3 spans 17 amino acids. Germline V gene data show CDR1 as MGHRA and CDR2 as YSYEKL. The CDR3 sequence: CASSSRTSGEYQETQYF. The CDR3 DNA is TGCGCCAGCAGCTCCCGGACTAGCGGGGAGTACCAAGAGACCCAGTACTTC.

This chain joins TRBV20-1 and TRBJ2-3; TRBD2 aligns across 10 bases. The J segment lost 2 bases and the V segment lost 2 bases, leaving 10 bases of the junction unmatched. This CDR3 is 17 amino acids long. The germline V gene encodes CDR1 DFQATT and CDR2 SNEGSKA (reference sequence). The CDR3 sequence is CSARISSGGPFTDTQYF. The CDR3 DNA sequence: TGCAGTGCTAGAATCTCTAGCGGGGGACCTTTCACAGATACGCAGTATTTT.

In its sample, this clonotype was seen a few times. The chain uses TRBV10-3 and TRBJ2-5, with D possibly being TRBD2 (6 bases). The CDR3 is 13 residues long. The ends were cut back, 0 bases at V and 5 bases at J, with 7 bases in the middle. Germline CDR1 and CDR2: ENHRY and SYGVKD. The CDR3 is CAISESLAETQYF. The CDR3 nucleotides are TGTGCCATCAGTGAGTCCCTAGCGGAGACCCAGTACTTC.

This clonotype came up a few times. The V call is TRBV5-1, the J call TRBJ1-1; the D is unclear. The length of the CDR3 is 13 residues. Per the germline V gene, CDR1 is SGHRS and CDR2 is YFSETQ. Trimming removed 4 bases from V and 1 base from J, with 8 bases in between. CDR3 sequence reads: CASSRVSNTEAFF. The DNA for the CDR3 is TGCGCCAGCAGCCGGGTTTCGAACACTGAAGCTTTCTTT.

On this clonotype itself: This may be a read error: a much more frequent sequence differs by one nucleotide. The gene calls are TRBV29-1 and TRBJ1-2; D gene unclear. The V end was cut by 4 bases, the J end by 1 base, with 10 bases between. CDR3 length: 13 residues. Germline V gene data show CDR1 as SQVTM and CDR2 as ANQGSEA. The DNA for the CDR3 is TGCAGCGTTGGTGATTCCGATAACTATGGCTACACCTTC. Translated, it gives CSVGDSDNYGYTF.

This clonotype was seen more than once but under ten times. V and J are TRBV4-2 and TRBJ1-5, with 9 bases fitting TRBD1. This CDR3 is 15 amino acids long. Germline values: CDR1 LGHNA, CDR2 YNFKEQ. Unmatched junction bases numbered 4, after V lost 3 bases and J lost 4 bases. As DNA, the CDR3 is TGTGCCAGCAGCCAGTCCGACAGGGGGAATCAGCCCCAGCATTTT. The encoded protein is CASSQSDRGNQPQHF.

This rearrangement joins TRBV3-1 to TRBJ2-5; the D is unclear. The CDR3 spans 14 residues. Germline V gene sequence: CDR1 LGHDT, CDR2 YNNKEL (reference sequence). V was cut by 1 base and J by 4 bases, with 10 bases left in between. CDR3 DNA: TGTGCCAGCAGCCAAGGTAACCTCCGAGAGACCCAGTACTTC. Protein product: CASSQGNLRETQYF.

This clonotype was seen a few times. The rearrangement links TRBV5-8 to TRBJ1-2; 8 nucleotides line up with TRBD1. The germline CDR1 and CDR2 sequences are SGHTS and YDEGEE. The V segment lost 4 bases and the J segment 4 bases; nucleotides outside the gene matches: 6. This CDR3 region has 14 residues. The CDR3 sequence: CASSAETGAYGYTF. The CDR3 region has the DNA TGTGCCAGCAGCGCGGAGACAGGGGCCTATGGCTACACCTTC. The whole variable domain, remainder taken from reference TRBV5-8 and TRBJ1-2, is EAGVTQSPTHLIKTRGQQATLRCSPISGHTSVYWYQQALGLGLQFLLWYDEGEERNRGNFPPRFSGRQFPNYSSELNVNALELEDSALYLCASSAETGAYGYTFGSGTRLTVV.

V usage is TRBV7-9 and J usage is TRBJ2-7, with D perhaps TRBD1 (5 bases). The J call is in doubt because the DNA end fits TRBJ2-4 better. The CDR3 has 16 residues. CDR1 SEHNR and CDR2 FQNEAQ come from the germline V gene (reference sequence). CDR3 in DNA: TGTGCCAGCAGCTCGACAGACCCTCCTCTCGGGAACATTCAGTACTTC. Amino acids: CASSSTDPPLGNIQYF.

There are a few counts of this clonotype. V gene TRBV6-6 combines with J gene TRBJ2-3, with 8 bases matching TRBD2. After removal of 6 bases from V and 5 bases from J, the junction contained 7 bases not matched to a gene. The CDR3 runs to 14 residues. Germline V gene sequence: CDR1 MNHNY, CDR2 SVGAGI (reference sequence). CDR3 in amino acids: CASSVTSAGDTQYF. CDR3 nucleotide sequence: TGTGCCAGCAGCGTGACTAGCGCGGGAGATACGCAGTATTTT.